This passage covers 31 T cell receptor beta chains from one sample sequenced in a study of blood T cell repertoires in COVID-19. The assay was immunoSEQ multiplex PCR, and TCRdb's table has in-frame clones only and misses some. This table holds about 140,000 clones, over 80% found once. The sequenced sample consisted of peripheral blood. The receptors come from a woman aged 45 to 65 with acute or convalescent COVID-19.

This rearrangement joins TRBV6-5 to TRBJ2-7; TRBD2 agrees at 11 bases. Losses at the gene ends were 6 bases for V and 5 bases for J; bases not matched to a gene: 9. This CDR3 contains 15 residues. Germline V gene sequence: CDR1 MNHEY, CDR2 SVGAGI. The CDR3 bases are TGTGCCAGCAGCGCTACTAGCGGGGGAACCCACGAGCAGTACTTC. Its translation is CASSATSGGTHEQYF.

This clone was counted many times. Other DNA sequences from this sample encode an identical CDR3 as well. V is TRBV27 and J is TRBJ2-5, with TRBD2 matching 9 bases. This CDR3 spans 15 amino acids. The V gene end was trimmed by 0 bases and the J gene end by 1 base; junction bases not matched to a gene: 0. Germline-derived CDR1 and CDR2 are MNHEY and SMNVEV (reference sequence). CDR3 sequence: CASSLSTSGQETQYF. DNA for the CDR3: TGTGCCAGCAGTTTATCGACTAGCGGCCAAGAGACCCAGTACTTC.

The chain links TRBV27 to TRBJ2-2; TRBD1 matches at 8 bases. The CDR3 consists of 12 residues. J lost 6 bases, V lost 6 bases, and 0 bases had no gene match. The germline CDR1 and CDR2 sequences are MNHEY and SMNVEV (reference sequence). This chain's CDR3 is CASRTGAGELFF. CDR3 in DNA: TGTGCCAGCAGGACAGGGGCCGGGGAGCTGTTTTTT.

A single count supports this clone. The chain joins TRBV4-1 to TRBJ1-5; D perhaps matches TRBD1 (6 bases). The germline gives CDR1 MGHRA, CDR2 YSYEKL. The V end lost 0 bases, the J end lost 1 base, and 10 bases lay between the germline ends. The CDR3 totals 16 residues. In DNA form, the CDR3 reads TGCGCCAGCAGCCAAGATTACAGGGTGAGCAATCAGCCCCAGCATTTT. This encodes CASSQDYRVSNQPQHF.

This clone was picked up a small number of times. The CDR3: CASSVESYGNTEAFF. The CDR3 nucleotides read TGTGCCAGCAGCGTAGAGTCTTACGGGAACACTGAAGCTTTCTTT. The V call is TRBV9, the J call TRBJ1-1; D is unclear. With 0 bases removed from V and 1 base from J, the gap between germline ends came to 10 bases. CDR3 length: 15 amino acids. In germline, CDR1 is SGDLS, CDR2 YYNGEE.

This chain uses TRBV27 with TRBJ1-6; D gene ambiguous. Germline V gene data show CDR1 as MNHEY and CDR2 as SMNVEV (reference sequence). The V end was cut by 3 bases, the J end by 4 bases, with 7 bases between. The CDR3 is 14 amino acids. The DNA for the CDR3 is TGTGCCAGCAGTTTTGCAGAATATAATTCACCCCTCCACTTT. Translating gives CASSFAEYNSPLHF.

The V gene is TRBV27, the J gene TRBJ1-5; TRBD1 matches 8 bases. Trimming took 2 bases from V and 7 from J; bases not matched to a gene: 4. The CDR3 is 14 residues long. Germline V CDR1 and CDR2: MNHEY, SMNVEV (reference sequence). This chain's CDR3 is CASSLQGAWQPQHF. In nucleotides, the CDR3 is TGTGCCAGCAGTTTACAGGGGGCCTGGCAGCCCCAGCATTTT.

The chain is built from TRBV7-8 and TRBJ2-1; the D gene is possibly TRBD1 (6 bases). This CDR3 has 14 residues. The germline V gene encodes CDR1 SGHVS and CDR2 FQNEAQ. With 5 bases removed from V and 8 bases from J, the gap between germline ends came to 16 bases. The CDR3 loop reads CASSQASGAYEQFF. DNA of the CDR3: TGTGCCAGCAGCCAAGCATCAGGGGCCTATGAGCAGTTCTTC.

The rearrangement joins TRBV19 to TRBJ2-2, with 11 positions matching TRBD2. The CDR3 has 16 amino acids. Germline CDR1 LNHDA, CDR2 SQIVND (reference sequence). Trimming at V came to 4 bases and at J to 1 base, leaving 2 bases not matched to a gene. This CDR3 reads CASSRGTSGNTGELFF. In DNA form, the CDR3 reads TGTGCCAGTAGTAGGGGGACTAGCGGGAACACCGGGGAGCTGTTTTTT.

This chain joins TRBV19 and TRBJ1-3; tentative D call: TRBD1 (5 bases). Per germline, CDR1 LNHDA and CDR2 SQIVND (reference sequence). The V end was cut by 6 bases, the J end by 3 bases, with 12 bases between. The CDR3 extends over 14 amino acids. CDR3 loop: CASRDTAFGNTIYF. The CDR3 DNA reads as TGTGCCAGTAGGGACACCGCTTTTGGAAACACCATATATTTT.

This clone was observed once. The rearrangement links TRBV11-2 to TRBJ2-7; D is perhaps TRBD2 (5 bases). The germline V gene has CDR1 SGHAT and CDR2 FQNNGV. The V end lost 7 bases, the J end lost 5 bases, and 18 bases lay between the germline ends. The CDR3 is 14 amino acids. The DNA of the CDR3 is TGTGCCAGCACCCTCGGATGGCAGACTAACGAGCAGTACTTC. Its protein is CASTLGWQTNEQYF.

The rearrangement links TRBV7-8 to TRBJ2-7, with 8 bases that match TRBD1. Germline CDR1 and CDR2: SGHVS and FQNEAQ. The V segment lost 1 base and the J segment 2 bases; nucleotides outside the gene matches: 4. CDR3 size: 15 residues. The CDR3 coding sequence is TGTGCCAGCAGCTTAGGGACAGGGCCTACCTACGAGCAGTACTTC. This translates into CASSLGTGPTYEQYF. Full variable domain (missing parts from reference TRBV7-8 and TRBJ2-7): GAGVSQSPRYKVAKRGQDVALRCDPISGHVSLFWYQQALGQGPEFLTYFQNEAQLDKSGLPSDRFFAERPEGSVSTLKIQRTQQEDSAVYLCASSLGTGPTYEQYFGPGTRLTVT.

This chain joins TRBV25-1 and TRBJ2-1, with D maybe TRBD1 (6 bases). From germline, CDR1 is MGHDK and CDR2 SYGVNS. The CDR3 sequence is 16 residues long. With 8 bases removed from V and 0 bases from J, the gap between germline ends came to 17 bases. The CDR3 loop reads CASEINRAHSYNEQFF. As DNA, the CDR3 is TGTGCCAGCGAAATTAACAGGGCTCACTCCTACAATGAGCAGTTCTTC.

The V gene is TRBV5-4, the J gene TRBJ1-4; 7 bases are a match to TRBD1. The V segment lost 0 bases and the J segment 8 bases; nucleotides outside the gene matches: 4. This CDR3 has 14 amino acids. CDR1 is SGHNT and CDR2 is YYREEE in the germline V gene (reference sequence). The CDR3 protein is CASSLGGGGEKLFF. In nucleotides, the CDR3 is TGTGCCAGCAGCTTGGGAGGGGGCGGAGAAAAACTGTTTTTT.

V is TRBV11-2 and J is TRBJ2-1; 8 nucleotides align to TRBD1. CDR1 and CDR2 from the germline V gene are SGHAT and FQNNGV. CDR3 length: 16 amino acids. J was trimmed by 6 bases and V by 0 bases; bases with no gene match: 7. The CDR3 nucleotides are TGTGCCAGCAGCTTAGATCGGGGACAGGTAGGCAATGAGCAGTTCTTC. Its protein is CASSLDRGQVGNEQFF.

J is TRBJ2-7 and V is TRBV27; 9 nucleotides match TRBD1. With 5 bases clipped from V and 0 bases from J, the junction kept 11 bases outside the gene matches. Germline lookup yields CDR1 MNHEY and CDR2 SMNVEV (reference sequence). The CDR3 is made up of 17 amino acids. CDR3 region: CASSPGTGHTGSYEQYF. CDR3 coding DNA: TGTGCCAGCAGTCCCGGGACAGGGCACACGGGCTCCTACGAGCAGTACTTC.

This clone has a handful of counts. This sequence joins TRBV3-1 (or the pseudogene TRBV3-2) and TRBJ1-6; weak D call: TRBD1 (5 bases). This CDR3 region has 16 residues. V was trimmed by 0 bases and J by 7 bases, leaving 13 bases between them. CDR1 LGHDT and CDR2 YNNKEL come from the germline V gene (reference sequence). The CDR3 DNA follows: TGTGCCAGCAGCCAAGATGGGGCAGCCCCAAATTCACCCCTCCACTTT. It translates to CASSQDGAAPNSPLHF.

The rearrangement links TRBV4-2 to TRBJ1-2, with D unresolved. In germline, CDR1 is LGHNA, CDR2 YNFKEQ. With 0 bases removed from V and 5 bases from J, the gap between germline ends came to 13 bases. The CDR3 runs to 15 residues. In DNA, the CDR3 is TGTGCCAGCAGCCAAGATCAGCAGGATAGGTATGGCTACACCTTC. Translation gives CASSQDQQDRYGYTF.

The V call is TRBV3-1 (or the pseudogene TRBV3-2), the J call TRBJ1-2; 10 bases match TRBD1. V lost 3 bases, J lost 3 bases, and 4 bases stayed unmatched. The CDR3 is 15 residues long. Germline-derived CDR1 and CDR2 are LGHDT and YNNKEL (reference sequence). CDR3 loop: CASSQPTGGYYGYTF. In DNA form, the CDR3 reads TGTGCCAGCAGCCAGCCGACAGGGGGCTACTATGGCTACACCTTC.

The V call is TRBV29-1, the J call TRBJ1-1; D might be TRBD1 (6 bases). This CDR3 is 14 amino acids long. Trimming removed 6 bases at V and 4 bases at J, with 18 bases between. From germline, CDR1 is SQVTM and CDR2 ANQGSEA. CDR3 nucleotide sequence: TGCAGCGTCCTGGGGGCCAGGGCTTCCACTGAAGCTTTCTTT. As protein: CSVLGARASTEAFF.

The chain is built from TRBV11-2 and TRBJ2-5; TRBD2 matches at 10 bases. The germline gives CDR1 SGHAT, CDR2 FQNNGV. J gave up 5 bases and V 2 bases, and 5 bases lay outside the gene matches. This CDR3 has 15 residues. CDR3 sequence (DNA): TGTGCCAGCAGCTTAAGGCTAGCGGGAGTGGAGACCCAGTACTTC. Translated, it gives CASSLRLAGVETQYF.

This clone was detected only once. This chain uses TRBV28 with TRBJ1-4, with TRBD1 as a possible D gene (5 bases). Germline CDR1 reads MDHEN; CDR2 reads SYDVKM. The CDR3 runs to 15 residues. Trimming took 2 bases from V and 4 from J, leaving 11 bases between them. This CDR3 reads CASSLSGAVNEKLFF. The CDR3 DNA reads TGTGCCAGCAGTTTAAGTGGGGCAGTTAATGAAAAACTGTTTTTT.

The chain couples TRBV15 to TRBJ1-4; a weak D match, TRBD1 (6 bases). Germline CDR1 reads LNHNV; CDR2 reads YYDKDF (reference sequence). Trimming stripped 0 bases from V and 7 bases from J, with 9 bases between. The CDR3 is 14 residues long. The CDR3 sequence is CATSRDRGAEKLFF. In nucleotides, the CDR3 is TGTGCCACCAGCAGAGACAGGGGCGCTGAAAAACTGTTTTTT.

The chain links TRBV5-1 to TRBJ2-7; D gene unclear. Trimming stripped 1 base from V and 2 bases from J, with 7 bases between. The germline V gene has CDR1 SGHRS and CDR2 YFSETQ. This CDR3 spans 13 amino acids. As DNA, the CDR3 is TGCGCCAGCAGCTTGCTTCTAGCCTACGAGCAGTACTTC. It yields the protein CASSLLLAYEQYF.

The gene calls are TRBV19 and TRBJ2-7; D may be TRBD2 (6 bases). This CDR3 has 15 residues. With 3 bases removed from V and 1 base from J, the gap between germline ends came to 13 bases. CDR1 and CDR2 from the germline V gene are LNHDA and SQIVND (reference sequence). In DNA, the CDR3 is TGTGCCAGTAGTATCGGCGAGGAGGGTTCCTACGAGCAGTACTTC. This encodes CASSIGEEGSYEQYF.

The CDR3 bases are TGTGCCAGCCGCAGGGCGGACTATGGCTACACCTTC. Translating gives CASRRADYGYTF. This chain uses TRBV19 with TRBJ1-2; weak D call: TRBD1 (5 bases). Germline V gene sequence: CDR1 LNHDA, CDR2 SQIVND (reference sequence). Trimming pared 9 bases from V and 3 bases from J, leaving 11 bases between. The CDR3 contains 12 residues.

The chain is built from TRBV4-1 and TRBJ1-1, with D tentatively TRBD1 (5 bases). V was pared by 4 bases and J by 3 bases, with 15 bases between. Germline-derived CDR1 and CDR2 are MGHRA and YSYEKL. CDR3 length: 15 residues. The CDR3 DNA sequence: TGCGCCAGCAGCCCGCAACAGGCGCTCGACACTGAAGCTTTCTTT. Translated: CASSPQQALDTEAFF.

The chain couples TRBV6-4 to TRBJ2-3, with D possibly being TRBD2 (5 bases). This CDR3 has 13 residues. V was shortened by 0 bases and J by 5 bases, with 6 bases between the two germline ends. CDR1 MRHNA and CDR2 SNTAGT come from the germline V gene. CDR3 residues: CASSDSGEDTQYF. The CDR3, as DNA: TGTGCCAGCAGTGACTCGGGAGAAGATACGCAGTATTTT.

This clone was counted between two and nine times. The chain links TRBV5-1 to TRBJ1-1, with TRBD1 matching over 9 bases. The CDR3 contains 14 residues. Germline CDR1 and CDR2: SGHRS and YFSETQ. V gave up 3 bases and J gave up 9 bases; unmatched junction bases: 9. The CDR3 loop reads CASSSGGQGTQAFF. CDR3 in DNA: TGCGCCAGCAGCTCAGGAGGACAGGGGACCCAAGCTTTCTTT.

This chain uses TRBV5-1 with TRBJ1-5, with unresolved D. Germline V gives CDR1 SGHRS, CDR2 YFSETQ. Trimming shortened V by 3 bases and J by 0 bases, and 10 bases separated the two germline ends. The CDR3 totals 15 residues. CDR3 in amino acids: CASSYSSGSNQPQHF. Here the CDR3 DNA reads TGCGCCAGCAGCTACTCGAGCGGTAGCAATCAGCCCCAGCATTTT. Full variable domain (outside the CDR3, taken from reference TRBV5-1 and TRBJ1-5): KAGVTQTPRYLIKTRGQQVTLSCSPISGHRSVSWYQQTPGQGLQFLFEYFSETQRNKGNFPGRFSGRQFSNSRSEMNVSTLELGDSALYLCASSYSSGSNQPQHFGDGTRLSIL.

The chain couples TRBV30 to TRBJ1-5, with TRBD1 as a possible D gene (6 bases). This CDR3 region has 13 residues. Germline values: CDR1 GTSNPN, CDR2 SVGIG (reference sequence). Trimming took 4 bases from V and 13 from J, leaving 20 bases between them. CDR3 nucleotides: TGTGCCTGGATGGGGGGGCTTGGGGCCCCGCAGCATTTT. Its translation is CAWMGGLGAPQHF. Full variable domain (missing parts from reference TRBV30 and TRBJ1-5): SQTIHQWPATLVQPVGSPLSLECTVEGTSNPNLYWYRQAAGRGLQLLFYSVGIGQISSEVPQNLSASRPQDRQFILSSKKLLLSDSGFYLCAWMGGLGAPQHFGDGTRLSIL.